These 5 T cell receptor beta chains were sequenced from one sample in a study of blood T cell repertoires in COVID-19 (dated by TCRdb to between 2020 and 2021). Receptor libraries were prepared by the immunoSEQ multiplex PCR assay. The source is immuneACCESS, and TCRdb retained only in-frame sequences with V and J called. Part of the clones is not carried over; for the studies checked, unresolved V genes explain less than half of this, and the remainder is unexplained. The sample has 450,000 or so clones on record, over 75% of them singletons. The biggest ten clones account for 1.5% to 1.7% of the sample. Sequencing input: peripheral blood. Receptor source: a woman between 40 and 50 years old with COVID-19, enrolled during active disease.

This clone was seen just once. Other DNA sequences in the same sample also yield this CDR3. The chain couples TRBV24-1 to TRBJ2-7, with TRBD1 matching over 10 bases. The J segment lost 4 bases and the V segment lost 3 bases, leaving 2 bases of the junction unmatched. Germline CDR1 is KGHDR and CDR2 is SFDVKD. This CDR3 has 14 amino acids. The CDR3 DNA sequence: TGTGCCACCAGTGATCCGGGACAGGGGTACGAGCAGTACTTC. As protein: CATSDPGQGYEQYF.

The V call is TRBV28, the J call TRBJ2-4, with D unresolved. Trimming removed 1 base at V and 15 bases at J, with 19 bases between. Germline CDR1 is MDHEN and CDR2 is SYDVKM. The CDR3 is 14 residues long. CDR3 nucleotide sequence: TGTGCCAGCAGTTTATCCCTGAGGCCCCATACGTTGTACTTC. Its protein is CASSLSLRPHTLYF.

This chain joins TRBV6-2 or TRBV6-3 and TRBJ2-7; D gene ambiguous. Trimming left V 6 bases short and J 3 bases short, with 9 bases between. The CDR3 is made up of 12 amino acids. In germline, CDR1 is MNHEY, CDR2 SVGEGT. In DNA, the CDR3 is TGTGCCAGCAGCATCCCTTTCTACGAGCAGTACTTC. Its translation: CASSIPFYEQYF.

CDR3 DNA: TGCGCCAGCAGCCAAGAGCCTCCAGGGGATTCACCCCTCCACTTT. The encoded protein is CASSQEPPGDSPLHF. The gene calls are TRBV4-1 and TRBJ1-6, with D maybe TRBD1 (6 bases). Trimming removed 0 bases at V and 8 bases at J, with 11 bases between. The germline CDR1 and CDR2 sequences are MGHRA and YSYEKL. The CDR3 runs to 15 residues.

This chain uses TRBV7-2 with TRBJ2-7; 8 bases fit TRBD1. CDR1 is SGHTA and CDR2 is FQGNSA in the germline V gene. The CDR3 is made up of 15 amino acids. J gave up 4 bases and V 4 bases, and 9 bases lay outside the gene matches. The CDR3 DNA sequence: TGTGCCAGCAGCTCCGTGGCCGGGACAGGATACGAGCAGTACTTC. It codes for CASSSVAGTGYEQYF.